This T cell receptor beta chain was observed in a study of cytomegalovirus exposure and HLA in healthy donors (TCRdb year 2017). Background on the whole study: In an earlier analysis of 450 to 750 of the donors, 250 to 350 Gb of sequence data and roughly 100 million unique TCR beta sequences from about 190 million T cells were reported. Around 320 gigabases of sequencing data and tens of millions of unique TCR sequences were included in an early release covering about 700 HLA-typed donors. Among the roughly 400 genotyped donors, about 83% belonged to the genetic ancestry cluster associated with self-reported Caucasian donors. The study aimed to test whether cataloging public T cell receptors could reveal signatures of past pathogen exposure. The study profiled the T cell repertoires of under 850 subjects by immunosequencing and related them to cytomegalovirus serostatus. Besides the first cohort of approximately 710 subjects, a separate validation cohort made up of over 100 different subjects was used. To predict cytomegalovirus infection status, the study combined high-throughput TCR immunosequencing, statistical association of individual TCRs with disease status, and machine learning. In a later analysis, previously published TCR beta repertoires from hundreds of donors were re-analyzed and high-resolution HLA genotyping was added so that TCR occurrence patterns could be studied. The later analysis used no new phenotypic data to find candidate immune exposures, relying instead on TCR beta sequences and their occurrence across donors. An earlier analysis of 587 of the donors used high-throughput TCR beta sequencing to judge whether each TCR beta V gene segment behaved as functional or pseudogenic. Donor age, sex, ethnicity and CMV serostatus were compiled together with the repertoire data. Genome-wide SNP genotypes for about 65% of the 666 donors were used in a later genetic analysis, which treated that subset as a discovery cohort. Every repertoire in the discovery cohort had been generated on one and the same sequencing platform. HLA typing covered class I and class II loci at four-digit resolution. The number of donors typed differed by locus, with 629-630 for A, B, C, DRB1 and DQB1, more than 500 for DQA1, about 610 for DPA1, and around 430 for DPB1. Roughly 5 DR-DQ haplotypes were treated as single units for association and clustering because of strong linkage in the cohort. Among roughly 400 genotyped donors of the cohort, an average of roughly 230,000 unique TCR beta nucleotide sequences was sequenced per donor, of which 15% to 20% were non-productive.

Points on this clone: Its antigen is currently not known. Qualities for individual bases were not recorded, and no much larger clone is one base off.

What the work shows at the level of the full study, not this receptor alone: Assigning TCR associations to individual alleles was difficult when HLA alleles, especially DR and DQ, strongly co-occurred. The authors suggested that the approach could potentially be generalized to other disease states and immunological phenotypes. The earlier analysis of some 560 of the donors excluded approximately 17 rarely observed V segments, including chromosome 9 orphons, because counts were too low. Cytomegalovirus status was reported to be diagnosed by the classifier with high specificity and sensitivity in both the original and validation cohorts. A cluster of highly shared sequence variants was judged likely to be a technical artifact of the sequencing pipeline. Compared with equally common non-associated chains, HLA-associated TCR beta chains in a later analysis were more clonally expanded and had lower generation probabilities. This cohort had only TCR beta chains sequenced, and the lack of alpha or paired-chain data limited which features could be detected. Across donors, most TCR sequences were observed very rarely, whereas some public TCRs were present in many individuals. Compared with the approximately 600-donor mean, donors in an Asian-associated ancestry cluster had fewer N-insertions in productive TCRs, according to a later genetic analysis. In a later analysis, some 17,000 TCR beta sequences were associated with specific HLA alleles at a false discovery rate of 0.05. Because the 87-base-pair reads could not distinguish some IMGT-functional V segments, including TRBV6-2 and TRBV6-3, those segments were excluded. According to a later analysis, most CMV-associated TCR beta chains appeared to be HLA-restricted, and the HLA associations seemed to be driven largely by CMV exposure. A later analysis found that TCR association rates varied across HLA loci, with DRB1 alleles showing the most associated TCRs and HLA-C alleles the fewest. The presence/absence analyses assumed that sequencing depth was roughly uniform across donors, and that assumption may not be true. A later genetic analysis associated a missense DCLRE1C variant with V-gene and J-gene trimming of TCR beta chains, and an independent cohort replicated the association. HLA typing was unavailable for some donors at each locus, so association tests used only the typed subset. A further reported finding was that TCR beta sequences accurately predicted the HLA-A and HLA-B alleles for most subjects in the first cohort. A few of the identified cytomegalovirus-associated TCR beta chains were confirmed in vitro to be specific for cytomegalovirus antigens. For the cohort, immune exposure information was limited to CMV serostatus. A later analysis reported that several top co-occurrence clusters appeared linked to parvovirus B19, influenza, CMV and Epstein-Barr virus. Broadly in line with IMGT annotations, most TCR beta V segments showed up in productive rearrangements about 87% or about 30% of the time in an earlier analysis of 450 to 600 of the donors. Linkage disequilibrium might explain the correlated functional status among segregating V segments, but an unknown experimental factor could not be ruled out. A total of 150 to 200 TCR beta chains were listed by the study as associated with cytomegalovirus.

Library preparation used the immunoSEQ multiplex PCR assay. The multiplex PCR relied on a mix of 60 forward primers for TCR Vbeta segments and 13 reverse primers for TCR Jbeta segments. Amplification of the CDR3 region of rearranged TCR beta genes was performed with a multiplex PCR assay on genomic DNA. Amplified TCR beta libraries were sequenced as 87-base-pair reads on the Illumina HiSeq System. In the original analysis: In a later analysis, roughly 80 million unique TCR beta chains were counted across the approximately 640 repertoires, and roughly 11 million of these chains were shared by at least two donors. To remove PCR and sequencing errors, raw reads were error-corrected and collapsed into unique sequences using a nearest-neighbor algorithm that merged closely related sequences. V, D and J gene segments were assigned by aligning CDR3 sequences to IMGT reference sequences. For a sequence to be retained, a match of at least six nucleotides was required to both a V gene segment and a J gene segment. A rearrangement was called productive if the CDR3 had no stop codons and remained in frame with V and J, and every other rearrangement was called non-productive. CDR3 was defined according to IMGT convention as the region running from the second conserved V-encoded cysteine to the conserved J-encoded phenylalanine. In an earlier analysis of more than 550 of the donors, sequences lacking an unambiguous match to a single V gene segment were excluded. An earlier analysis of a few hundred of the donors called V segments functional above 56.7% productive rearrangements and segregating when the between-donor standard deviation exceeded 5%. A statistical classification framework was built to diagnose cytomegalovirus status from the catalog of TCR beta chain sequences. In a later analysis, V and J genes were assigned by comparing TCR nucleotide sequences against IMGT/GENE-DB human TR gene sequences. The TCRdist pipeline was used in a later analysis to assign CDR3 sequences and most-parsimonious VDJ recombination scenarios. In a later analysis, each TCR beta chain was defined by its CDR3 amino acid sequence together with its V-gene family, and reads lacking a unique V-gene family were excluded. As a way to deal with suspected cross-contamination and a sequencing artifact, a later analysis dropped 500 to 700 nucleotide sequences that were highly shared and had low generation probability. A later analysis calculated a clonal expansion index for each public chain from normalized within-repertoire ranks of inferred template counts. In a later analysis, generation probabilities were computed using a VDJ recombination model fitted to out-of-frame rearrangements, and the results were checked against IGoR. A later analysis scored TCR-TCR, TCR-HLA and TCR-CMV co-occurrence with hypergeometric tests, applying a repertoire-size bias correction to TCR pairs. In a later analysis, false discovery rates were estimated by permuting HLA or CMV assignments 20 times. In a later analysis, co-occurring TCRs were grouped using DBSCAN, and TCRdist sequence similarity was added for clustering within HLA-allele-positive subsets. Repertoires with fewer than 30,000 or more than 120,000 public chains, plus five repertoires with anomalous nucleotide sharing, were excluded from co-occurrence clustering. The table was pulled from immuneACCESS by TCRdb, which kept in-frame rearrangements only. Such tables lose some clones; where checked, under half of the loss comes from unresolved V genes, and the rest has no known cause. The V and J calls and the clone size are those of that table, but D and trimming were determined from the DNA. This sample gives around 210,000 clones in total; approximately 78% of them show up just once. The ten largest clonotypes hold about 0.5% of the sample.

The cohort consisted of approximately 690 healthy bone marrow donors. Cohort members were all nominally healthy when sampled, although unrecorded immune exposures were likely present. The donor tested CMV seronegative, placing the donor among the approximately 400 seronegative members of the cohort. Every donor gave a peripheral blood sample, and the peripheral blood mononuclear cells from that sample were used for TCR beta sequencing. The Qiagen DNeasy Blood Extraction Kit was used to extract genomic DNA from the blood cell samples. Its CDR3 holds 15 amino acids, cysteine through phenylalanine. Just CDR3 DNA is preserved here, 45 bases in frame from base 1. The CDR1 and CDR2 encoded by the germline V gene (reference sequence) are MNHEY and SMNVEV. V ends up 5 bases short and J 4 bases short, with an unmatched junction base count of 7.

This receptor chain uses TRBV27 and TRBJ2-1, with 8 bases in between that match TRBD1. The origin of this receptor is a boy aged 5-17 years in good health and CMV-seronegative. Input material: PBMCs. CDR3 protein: CASSVTGGGYNEQFF. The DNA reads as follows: TGTGCCAGCAGTGTAACAGGGGGAGGATACAATGAGCAGTTCTTC.